Detailed here is one T cell receptor (beta chain). This CDR3 contains 14 residues. Germline CDR1 is SGHAT and CDR2 is FQDESV (reference sequence). Trimming removed 2 bases from V and 5 bases from J, with 10 bases in between. TCRdb's table, derived via immunoSEQ multiplex PCR, lists solely in-frame clones and lacks some. The data contain 290,000 or so clones, about 87% of them singletons. This entry belongs to a study of Ad26.COV2.S vaccination and SARS-CoV-2 variants. Treatment of the sample: approximately 18 received Ad26.COV2.S at low or high dose, single or two shots; a few received placebo; per-sample allocation not given. Samples analyzed were those drawn on day 63 after the first vaccine or placebo injection.

This sequence joins TRBV11-1 and TRBJ2-1, with D maybe TRBD2 (6 bases). The TCR sequence derives from a person between 18 and 60 years old who received the Ad26.COV2.S COVID-19 vaccine or a placebo. The specimen comprised peripheral blood, sampled in a trial of Ad26.COV2.S vaccine versus placebo. CDR3: CASSLPSVDNEQFF. The CDR3, as DNA: TGTGCCAGCAGCTTACCTAGCGTGGACAATGAGCAGTTCTTC.